A few counts support the clone carrying this TCR beta chain. The sample's time point: blood at routine non-recurrence follow-up after resection. These data originate in a study of spatial heterogeneity in lung cancer. V shed 5 bases and J 2 bases; nucleotides not matched to a gene: 8. Germline-derived CDR1 and CDR2 are SGHAT and FQNNGV. CDR3 length: 15 residues. MiXCR was run by TCRdb on the 5' RACE reads, yielding one entry per CDR3 protein. This sample yields roughly 46,000 distinct CDR3 sequences, of which approximately 12% are seen a single time; approximately 30% belongs to the top ten. Material: PBMCs, obtained at follow-up. The receptor was isolated from a male donor with early-stage non-small cell lung cancer. The V gene is TRBV11-2, the J gene TRBJ2-7; 8 nucleotides agree with TRBD2. CDR3 DNA: TGTGCCAGCAGCCGCGTGACTAGCGTAGCCTACGAGCAGTACTTC. Encoded protein: CASSRVTSVAYEQYF.